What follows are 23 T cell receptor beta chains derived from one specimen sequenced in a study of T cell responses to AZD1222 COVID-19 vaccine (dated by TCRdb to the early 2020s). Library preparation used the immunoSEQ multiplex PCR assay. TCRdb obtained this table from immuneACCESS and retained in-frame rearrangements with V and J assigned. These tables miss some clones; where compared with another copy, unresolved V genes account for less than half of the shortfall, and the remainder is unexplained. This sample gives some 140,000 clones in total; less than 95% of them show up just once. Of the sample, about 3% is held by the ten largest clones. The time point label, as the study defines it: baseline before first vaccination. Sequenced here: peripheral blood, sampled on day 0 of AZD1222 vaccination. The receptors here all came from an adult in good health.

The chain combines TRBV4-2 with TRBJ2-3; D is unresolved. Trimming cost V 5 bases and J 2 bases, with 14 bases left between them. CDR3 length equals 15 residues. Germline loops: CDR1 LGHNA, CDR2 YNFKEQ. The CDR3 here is CASSAAGEPTDTQYF. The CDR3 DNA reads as TGTGCCAGCAGCGCGGCCGGAGAGCCCACAGATACGCAGTATTTT.

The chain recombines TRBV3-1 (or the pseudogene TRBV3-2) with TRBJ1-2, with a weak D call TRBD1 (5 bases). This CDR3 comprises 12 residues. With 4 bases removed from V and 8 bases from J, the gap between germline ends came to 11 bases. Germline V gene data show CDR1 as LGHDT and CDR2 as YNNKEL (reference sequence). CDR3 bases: TGTGCCAGCAGCCGAGGGGAGGGAGGCTACACCTTC. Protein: CASSRGEGGYTF.

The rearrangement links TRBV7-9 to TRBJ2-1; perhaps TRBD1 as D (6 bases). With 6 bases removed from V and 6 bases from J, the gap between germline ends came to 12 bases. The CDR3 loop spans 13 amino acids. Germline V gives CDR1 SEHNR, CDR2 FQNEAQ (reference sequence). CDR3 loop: CASRNKQGNEQFF. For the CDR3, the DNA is TGTGCCAGCAGAAACAAACAGGGCAATGAGCAGTTCTTC. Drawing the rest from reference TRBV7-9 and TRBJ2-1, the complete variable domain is DTGVSQNPRHKITKRGQNVTFRCDPISEHNRLYWYRQTLGQGPEFLTYFQNEAQLEKSRLLSDRFSAERPKGSFSTLEIQRTEQGDSAMYLCASRNKQGNEQFFGPGTRLTVL.

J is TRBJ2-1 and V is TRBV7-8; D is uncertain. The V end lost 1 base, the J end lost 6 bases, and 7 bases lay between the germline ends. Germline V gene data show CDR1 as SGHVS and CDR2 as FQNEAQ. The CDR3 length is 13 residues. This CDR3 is CASSLDRVNEQFF. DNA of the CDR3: TGTGCCAGCAGCTTAGATCGGGTCAATGAGCAGTTCTTC.

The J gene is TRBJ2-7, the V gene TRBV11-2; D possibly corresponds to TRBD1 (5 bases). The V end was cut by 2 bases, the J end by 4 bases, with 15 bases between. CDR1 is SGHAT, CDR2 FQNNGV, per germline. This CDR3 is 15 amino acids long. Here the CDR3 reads CASSLILNRIYEQYF. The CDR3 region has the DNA TGTGCCAGCAGCTTAATACTGAACAGGATTTACGAGCAGTACTTC.

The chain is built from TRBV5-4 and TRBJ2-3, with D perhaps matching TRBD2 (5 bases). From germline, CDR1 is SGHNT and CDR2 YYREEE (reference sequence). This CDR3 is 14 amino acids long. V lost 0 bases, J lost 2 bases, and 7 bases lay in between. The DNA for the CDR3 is TGTGCCAGCAGCTTGGGACTATTCACAGATACGCAGTATTTT. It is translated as CASSLGLFTDTQYF.

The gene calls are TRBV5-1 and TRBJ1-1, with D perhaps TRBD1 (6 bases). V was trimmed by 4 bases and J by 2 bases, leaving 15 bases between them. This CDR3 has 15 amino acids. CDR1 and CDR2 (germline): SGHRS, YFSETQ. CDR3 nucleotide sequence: TGCGCCAGCAGCGCCGGACAGCTAGTTAACACTGAAGCTTTCTTT. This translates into CASSAGQLVNTEAFF.

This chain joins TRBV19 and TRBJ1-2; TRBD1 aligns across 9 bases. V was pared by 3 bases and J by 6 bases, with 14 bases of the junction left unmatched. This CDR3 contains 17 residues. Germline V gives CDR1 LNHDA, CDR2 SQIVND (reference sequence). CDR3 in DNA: TGTGCCAGTAGTATCTCCGGGACAGGGATCAGGAAGGATGGCTACACCTTC. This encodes CASSISGTGIRKDGYTF.

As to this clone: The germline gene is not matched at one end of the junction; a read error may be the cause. This CDR3 is CASRLGGFGLGYTF. CDR3 sequence (DNA): TGCGCCAGCAGGTTGGGAGGGTTCGGACTTGGCTACACCTTC. This chain joins TRBV5-1 and TRBJ1-2; D gene ambiguous. There are 14 residues in the CDR3. Germline V gives CDR1 SGHRS, CDR2 YFSETQ.

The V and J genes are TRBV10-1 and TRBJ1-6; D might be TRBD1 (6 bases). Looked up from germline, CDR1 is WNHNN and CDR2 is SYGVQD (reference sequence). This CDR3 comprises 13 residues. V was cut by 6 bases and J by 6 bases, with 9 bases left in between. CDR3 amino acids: CASSRDTNSPLHF. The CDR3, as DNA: TGCGCCAGCAGCAGGGACACTAATTCACCCCTCCACTTT.

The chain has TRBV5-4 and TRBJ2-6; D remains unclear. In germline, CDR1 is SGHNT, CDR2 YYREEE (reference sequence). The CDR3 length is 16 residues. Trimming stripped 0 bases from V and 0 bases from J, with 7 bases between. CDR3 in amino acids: CASSLDGSSGANVLTF. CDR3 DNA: TGTGCCAGCAGCTTGGACGGATCCTCTGGGGCCAACGTCCTGACTTTC.

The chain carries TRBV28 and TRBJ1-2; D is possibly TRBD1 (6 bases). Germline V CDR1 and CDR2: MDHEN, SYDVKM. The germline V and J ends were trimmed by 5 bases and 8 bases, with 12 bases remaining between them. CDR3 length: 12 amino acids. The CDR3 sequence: CASSVRGRGYTF. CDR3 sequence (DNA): TGTGCCAGCAGTGTCAGGGGTCGGGGCTACACCTTC.

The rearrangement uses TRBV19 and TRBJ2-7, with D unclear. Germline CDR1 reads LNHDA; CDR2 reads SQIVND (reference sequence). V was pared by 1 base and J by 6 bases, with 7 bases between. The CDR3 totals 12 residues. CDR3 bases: TGTGCCAGTAGTATAGTTTGGGGCGAGCAGTACTTC. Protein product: CASSIVWGEQYF. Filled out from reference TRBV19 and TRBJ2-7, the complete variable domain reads DGGITQSPKYLFRKEGQNVTLSCEQNLNHDAMYWYRQDPGQGLRLIYYSQIVNDFQKGDIAEGYSVSREKKESFPLTVTSAQKNPTAFYLCASSIVWGEQYFGPGTRLTVT.

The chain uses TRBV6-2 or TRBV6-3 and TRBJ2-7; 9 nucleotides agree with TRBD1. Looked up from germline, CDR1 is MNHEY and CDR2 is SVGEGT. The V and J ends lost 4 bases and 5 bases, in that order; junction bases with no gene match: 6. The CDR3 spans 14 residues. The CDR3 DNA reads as TGTGCCAGCAGTTCACCGGGACAGGGTGACGAGCAGTACTTC. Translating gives CASSSPGQGDEQYF.

CDR3 nucleotides: TGCGCCAGCAGCCAAGTGTGGGGGGGAACCTACGAGCAGTACTTC. Translated: CASSQVWGGTYEQYF. The chain combines TRBV4-3 with TRBJ2-7; 7 nucleotides line up with TRBD2. Trimming took 1 base from V and 2 from J; bases not matched to a gene: 5. Germline V gene lookup returns CDR1 LGHNA and CDR2 YSLEER. The CDR3 loop spans 15 amino acids.

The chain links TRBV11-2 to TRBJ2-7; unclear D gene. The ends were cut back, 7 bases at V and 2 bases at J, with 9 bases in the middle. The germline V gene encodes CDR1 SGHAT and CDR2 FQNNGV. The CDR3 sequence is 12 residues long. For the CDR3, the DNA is TGTGCCAGCACTCCCAGAGCCTACGAGCAGTACTTC. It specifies CASTPRAYEQYF.

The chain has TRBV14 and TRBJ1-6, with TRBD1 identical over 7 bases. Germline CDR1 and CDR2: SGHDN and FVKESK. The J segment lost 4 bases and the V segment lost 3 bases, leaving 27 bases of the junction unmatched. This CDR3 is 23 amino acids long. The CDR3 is CASSQPGGVMGTGEQSYNSPLHF. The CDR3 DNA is TGTGCCAGCAGCCAGCCCGGGGGTGTAATGGGCACAGGGGAACAATCATATAATTCACCCCTCCACTTT.

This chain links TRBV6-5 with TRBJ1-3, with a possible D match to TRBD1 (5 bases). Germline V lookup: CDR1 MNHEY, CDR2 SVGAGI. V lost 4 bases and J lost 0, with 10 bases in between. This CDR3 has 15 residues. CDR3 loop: CASSSGQNSGNTIYF. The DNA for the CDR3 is TGTGCCAGCAGTTCCGGACAAAACTCTGGAAACACCATATATTTT.

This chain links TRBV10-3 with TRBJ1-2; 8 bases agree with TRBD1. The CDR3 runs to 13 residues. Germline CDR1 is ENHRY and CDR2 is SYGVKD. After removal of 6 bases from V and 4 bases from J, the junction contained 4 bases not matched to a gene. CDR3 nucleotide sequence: TGTGCCATCAGACAGGGGGTTGGCTATGGCTACACCTTC. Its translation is CAIRQGVGYGYTF.

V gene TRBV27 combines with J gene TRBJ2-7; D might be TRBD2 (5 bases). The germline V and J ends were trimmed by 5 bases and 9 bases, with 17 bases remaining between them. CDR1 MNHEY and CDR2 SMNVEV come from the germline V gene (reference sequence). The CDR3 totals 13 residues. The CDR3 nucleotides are TGTGCCAGCAGTCCGGACTTCCTTCCCCGGCAGTACTTC. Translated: CASSPDFLPRQYF.

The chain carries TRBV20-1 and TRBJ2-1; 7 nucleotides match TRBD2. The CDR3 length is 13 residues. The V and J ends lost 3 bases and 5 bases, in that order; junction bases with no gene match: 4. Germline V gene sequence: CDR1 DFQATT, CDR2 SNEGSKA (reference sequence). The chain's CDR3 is CSASGTTDNEQFF. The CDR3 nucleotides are TGCAGTGCTAGTGGGACTACCGACAATGAGCAGTTCTTC.

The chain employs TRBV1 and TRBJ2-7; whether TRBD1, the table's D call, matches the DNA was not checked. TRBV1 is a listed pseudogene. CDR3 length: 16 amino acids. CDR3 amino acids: CTSSQEYRQSVYEQYF. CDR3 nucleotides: TGCACCAGCAGCCAAGAATACCGACAGAGCGTCTACGAGCAGTACTTC.

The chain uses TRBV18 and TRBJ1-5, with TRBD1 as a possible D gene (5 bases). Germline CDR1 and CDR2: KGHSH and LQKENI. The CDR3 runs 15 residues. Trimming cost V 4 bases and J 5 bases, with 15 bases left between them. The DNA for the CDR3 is TGTGCCAGCTCACAACTGGGACCGCCGGATCAGCCCCAGCATTTT. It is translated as CASSQLGPPDQPQHF.